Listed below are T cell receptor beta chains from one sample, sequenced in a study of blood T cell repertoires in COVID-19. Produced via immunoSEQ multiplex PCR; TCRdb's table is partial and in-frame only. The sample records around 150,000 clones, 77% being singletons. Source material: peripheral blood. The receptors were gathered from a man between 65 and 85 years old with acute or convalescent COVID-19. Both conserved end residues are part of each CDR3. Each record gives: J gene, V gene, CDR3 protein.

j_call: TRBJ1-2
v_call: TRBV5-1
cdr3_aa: CASSLAQINYGYTF

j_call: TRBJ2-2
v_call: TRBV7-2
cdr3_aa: CASSLAGLTSGGTGELFF

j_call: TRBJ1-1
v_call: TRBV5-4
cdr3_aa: CASSLRQGGKAFF

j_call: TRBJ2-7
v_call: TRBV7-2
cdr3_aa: CATRVSGSYEQYF

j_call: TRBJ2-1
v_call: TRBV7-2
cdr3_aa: CASSFGTSGYNEQFF

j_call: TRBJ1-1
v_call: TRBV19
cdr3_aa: CASSIQGRAFF

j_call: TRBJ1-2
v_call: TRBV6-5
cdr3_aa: CASSYGGSYGYTF

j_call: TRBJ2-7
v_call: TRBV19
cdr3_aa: CASRPSSLAGHYEQYF

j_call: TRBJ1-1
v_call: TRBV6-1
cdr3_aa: CASSEQAEAFF

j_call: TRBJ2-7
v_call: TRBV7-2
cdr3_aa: CASSLGRPGVGEQYF

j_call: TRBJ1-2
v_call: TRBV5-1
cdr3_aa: CASQETGGYGYTF

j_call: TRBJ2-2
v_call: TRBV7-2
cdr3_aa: CASSPRTSLSGELFF

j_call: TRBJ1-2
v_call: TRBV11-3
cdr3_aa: CASSLAAGALGYTF

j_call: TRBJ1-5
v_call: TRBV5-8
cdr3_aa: CASTERWQPQHF

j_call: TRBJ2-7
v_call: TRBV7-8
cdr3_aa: CASSLAVSSYEQYF

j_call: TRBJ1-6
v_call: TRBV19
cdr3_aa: CASRQGHGNSPLHF

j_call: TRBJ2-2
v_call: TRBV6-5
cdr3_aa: CASRTMGNTGELFF

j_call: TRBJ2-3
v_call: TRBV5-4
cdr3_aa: CASSQGLADSDTQYF

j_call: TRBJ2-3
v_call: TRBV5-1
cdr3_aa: CASSLQGLQGDTQYF

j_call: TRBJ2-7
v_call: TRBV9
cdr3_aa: CASSTINPTGRQYF

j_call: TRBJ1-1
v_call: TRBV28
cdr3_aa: CASSTGARGAFF

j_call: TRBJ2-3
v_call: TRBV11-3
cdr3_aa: CASSLRGTDTQYF

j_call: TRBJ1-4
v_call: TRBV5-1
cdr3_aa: CASSPDRGFLEKLFF

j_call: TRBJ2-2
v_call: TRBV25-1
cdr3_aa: CASSESSSGENTGELFF

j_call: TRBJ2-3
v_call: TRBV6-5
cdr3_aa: CASKREGADTQYF

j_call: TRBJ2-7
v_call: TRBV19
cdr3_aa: CASASGGGTYEQYF

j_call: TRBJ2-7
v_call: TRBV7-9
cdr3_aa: CASSFGTSGEEQYF

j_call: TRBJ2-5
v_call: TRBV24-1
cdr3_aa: CATSDSRQPQETQYF

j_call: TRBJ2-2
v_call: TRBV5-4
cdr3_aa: CAGGTGGSNTGELFF

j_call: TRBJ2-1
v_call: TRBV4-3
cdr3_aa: CASSQEGAGAQEQFF

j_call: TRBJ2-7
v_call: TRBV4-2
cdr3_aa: CASSQVQAFEQYF

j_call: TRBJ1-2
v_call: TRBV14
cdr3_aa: CASSPNRGYNYGYTF

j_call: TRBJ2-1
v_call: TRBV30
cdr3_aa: CAWSAPGLAVSNEQFF

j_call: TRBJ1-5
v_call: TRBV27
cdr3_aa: CASSNTGLTQHF

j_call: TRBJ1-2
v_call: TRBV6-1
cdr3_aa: CASSEPGRGNGYTF

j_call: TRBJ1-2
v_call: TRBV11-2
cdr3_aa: CASSGLDVGQYYGYTF

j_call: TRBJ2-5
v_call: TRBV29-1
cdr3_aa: CSVVTGRPQETQYF

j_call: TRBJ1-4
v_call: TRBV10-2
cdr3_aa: CASSDGGTNEKLFF

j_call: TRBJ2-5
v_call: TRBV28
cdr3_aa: CASSGDLRGHRAEETQYF

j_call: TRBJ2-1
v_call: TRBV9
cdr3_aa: CASSARGTYNEQFF

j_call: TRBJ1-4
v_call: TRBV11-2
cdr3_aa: CASSLLEKLFF

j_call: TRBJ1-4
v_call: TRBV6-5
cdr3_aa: CATQGSSNEKLFF

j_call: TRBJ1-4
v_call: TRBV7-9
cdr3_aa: CASSLGQINEKLFF

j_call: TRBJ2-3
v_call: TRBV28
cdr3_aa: CASSGLKLVADTQYF

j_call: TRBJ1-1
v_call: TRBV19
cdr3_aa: CASGTGTANTEAFF

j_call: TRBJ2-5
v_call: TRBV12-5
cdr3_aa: CASGLVRLAAGIETQYF

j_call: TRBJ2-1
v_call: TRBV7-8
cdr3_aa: CASSLAPDNEQFF

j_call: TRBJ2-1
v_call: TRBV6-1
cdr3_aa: CASSEWAGGAYNEQFF

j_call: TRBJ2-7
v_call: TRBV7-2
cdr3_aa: CASSPTMDEQYF

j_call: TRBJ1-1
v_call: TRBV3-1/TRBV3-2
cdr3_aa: CASSLFGVNTEAFF

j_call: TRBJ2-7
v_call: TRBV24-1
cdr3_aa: CATPPSYEQYF

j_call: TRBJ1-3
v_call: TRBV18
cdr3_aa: CASSPPAGVSGNTIYF

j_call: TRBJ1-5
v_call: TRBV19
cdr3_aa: CASKDRANNQPQHF

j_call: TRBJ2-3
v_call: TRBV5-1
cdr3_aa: CASTTSGETTDTQYF

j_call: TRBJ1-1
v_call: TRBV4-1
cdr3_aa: CASSQTGTQNTEAFF